The 31 T cell receptor beta chains below come from one sample, sequenced in a study of T cell clonotyping in hematopoietic cell transplantation (dated by TCRdb to the early 2020s). The library relied on the immunoSEQ multiplex PCR assay. TCRdb's version of the immuneACCESS table is confined to in-frame rearrangements and falls short of the full clone set. An unresolved V gene accounts for under half of the shortfall where checked; the remainder is of unknown origin. This sample lists roughly 13,000 clones; about 97% were detected once. The leading ten clones occupy about 3.9% of the sample. The time point label corresponds to: 30 days after allo-HCT. This specimen consisted of peripheral blood mononuclear cells, obtained 30 days after allogeneic stem cell transplant. Receptors were obtained from a female patient aged 45 to 65 who had an allogeneic stem cell transplant from an unrelated donor, so T cells may come from the graft donor. Some clones in this sample may be carry-over from other donors' samples.

The genes are TRBV9 and TRBJ1-4; D remains unclear. CDR3 size: 14 residues. The V and J ends lost 3 bases and 4 bases respectively, with 10 bases between them. Germline-derived CDR1 and CDR2 are SGDLS and YYNGEE. The DNA for the CDR3 is TGTGCCAGCAGCGAGGAGTATGGTAATGAAAAACTGTTTTTT. Protein sequence: CASSEEYGNEKLFF.

The CDR3 loop reads CAWYPGTGGRVEKLFF. CDR3 nucleotide sequence: TGTGCCTGGTACCCCGGGACAGGGGGTCGGGTTGAAAAACTGTTTTTT. The V gene is TRBV30, the J gene TRBJ1-4, with 11 bases fitting TRBD1. The CDR3 runs 16 residues. Per the germline V gene, CDR1 is GTSNPN and CDR2 is SVGIG (reference sequence). V lost 5 bases, J lost 7 bases, and 12 bases stayed unmatched.

This rearrangement joins TRBV11-2 to TRBJ1-4; no clear D gene. Trimming stripped 1 base from V and 8 bases from J, with 8 bases between. Germline V lookup: CDR1 SGHAT, CDR2 FQNNGV. This CDR3 spans 13 amino acids. This CDR3 reads CASSLVRMEKLFF. In nucleotides, the CDR3 is TGTGCCAGCAGCTTAGTGCGGATGGAAAAACTGTTTTTT. Together with reference TRBV11-2 and TRBJ1-4, the CDR3 gives the full variable domain: EAGVAQSPRYKIIEKRQSVAFWCNPISGHATLYWYQQILGQGPKLLIQFQNNGVVDDSQLPKDRFSAERLKGVDSTLKIQPAKLEDSAVYLCASSLVRMEKLFFGSGTQLSVL.

The J gene is TRBJ2-7, the V gene TRBV30, with D possibly matching TRBD1 (6 bases). CDR1 and CDR2 (germline): GTSNPN, SVGIG (reference sequence). This CDR3 is 13 amino acids long. Trimming stripped 4 bases from V and 5 bases from J, with 15 bases between. CDR3 residues: CAWMPESGDEQYF. The CDR3 nucleotides are TGTGCCTGGATGCCAGAGTCAGGGGACGAGCAGTACTTC.

This chain links TRBV9 with TRBJ1-1, with D uncertain. V was shortened by 0 bases and J by 4 bases, with 16 bases between the two germline ends. The CDR3 sequence is 16 residues long. CDR1 is SGDLS, CDR2 YYNGEE, per germline. DNA for the CDR3: TGTGCCAGCAGCGTAGTTTACGCCGTAATCGGCACTGAAGCTTTCTTT. Translation: CASSVVYAVIGTEAFF.

This chain joins TRBV6-4 and TRBJ2-1; D is possibly TRBD1 (5 bases). The CDR3 loop spans 13 amino acids. V lost 3 bases to trimming and J lost 2 bases, with 5 bases between them. CDR1 is MRHNA, CDR2 SNTAGT, per germline. The CDR3 region has the DNA TGTGCCAGCAGTGAGGACACCTACAATGAGCAGTTCTTC. Translating gives CASSEDTYNEQFF.

This clone was observed a single time. CDR3 DNA: TGTGCCAGTAGTATACAAACAGGACGAAATGAGCAGTTCTTC. Protein: CASSIQTGRNEQFF. J is TRBJ2-1 and V is TRBV19; D perhaps matches TRBD1 (5 bases). The CDR3 is made up of 14 amino acids. Germline CDR1 and CDR2: LNHDA and SQIVND (reference sequence). The germline V and J ends were trimmed by 2 bases and 7 bases, with 12 bases remaining between them.

V usage is TRBV19 and J usage is TRBJ2-1; TRBD1 is a possible D gene (6 bases). The CDR3 spans 13 residues. CDR1 LNHDA and CDR2 SQIVND come from the germline V gene (reference sequence). Trimming pared 10 bases from V and 1 base from J, leaving 11 bases between. CDR3 in amino acids: CATRQASYNEQFF. The CDR3 DNA reads as TGTGCCACTCGACAGGCGTCCTACAATGAGCAGTTCTTC.

The genes are TRBV7-8 and TRBJ1-1; D call uncertain. The germline CDR1 and CDR2 sequences are SGHVS and FQNEAQ. The CDR3 is made up of 15 amino acids. The V and J ends lost 5 bases and 0 bases respectively, with 13 bases between them. The CDR3 protein is CASSDRRFMNTEAFF. The CDR3 region has the DNA TGTGCCAGCAGCGATAGGAGATTCATGAACACTGAAGCTTTCTTT.

The gene calls are TRBV9 and TRBJ1-1; no reliable D call. Germline loops: CDR1 SGDLS, CDR2 YYNGEE. This CDR3 is built from 14 residues. The ends were cut back, 0 bases at V and 6 bases at J, with 12 bases in the middle. CDR3 residues: CASSVVVGGPEAFF. CDR3 DNA sequence: TGTGCCAGCAGCGTAGTAGTGGGAGGCCCTGAAGCTTTCTTT.

This clone showed up just once. V and J are TRBV10-1 and TRBJ2-3; D is perhaps TRBD1 (6 bases). V was cut by 6 bases and J by 2 bases, with 18 bases left in between. The CDR3 contains 16 residues. CDR1 is WNHNN, CDR2 SYGVQD, per germline (reference sequence). The CDR3 region is CASSGFRDTNTDTQYF. The CDR3 coding sequence is TGCGCCAGCAGCGGATTTAGGGACACTAACACAGATACGCAGTATTTT.

The chain couples TRBV6-1 to TRBJ1-6; possibly TRBD1 for D (6 bases). Germline values: CDR1 MNHNS, CDR2 SASEGT. V lost 8 bases and J lost 8, with 16 bases in between. The CDR3 totals 14 residues. CDR3 residues: CASSARGLDSPLHF. DNA for the CDR3: TGTGCCAGCTCTGCTCGGGGGCTAGATTCACCCCTCCACTTT.

In the case of this clone: The junction departs from the called germline gene at one end, perhaps through a read error. The rearrangement links TRBV11-2 to TRBJ1-3, with 8 nucleotides matching TRBD1. CDR3 length equals 11 residues. Germline CDR1 and CDR2: SGHAT and FQNNGV. CDR3 sequence reads: CASSSGQGGHF. DNA for the CDR3: TGTGCCAGCAGCTCTGGACAGGGAGGGCATTTT.

This sequence joins TRBV30 and TRBJ1-2; D remains ambiguous. In germline, CDR1 is GTSNPN, CDR2 SVGIG (reference sequence). V lost 2 bases, J lost 0 bases, and 4 bases lay in between. The CDR3 length is 12 residues. The CDR3 spells CAWSSTNYGYTF. CDR3 nucleotides: TGTGCCTGGAGTAGCACTAACTATGGCTACACCTTC.

This chain connects TRBV2 to TRBJ2-6; D is ambiguous. The CDR3 is 14 amino acids. The V gene's germline CDR1 is SNHLY and CDR2 FYNNEI. V lost 4 bases, J lost 1 base, and 5 bases lay in between. The CDR3 reads CASSGHSGANVLTF. CDR3 nucleotides: TGTGCCAGCAGTGGCCATTCTGGGGCCAACGTCCTGACTTTC. Based on the CDR3 plus reference TRBV2 and TRBJ2-6, the full variable domain is EPEVTQTPSHQVTQMGQEVILRCVPISNHLYFYWYRQILGQKVEFLVSFYNNEISEKSEIFDDQFSVERPDGSNFTLKIRSTKLEDSAMYFCASSGHSGANVLTFGAGSRLTVL.

The chain is built from TRBV7-2 and TRBJ1-1; no definite D call. The CDR3 is 16 residues long. The germline V and J ends were trimmed by 2 bases and 1 base, with 14 bases remaining between them. Germline CDR1 and CDR2: SGHTA and FQGNSA. DNA for the CDR3: TGTGCCAGCAGCTTAAGCCTCCGAGGACCGAACACTGAAGCTTTCTTT. Translating gives CASSLSLRGPNTEAFF.

This chain uses TRBV30 with TRBJ1-2; maybe TRBD1 (5 bases). The germline V and J ends were trimmed by 8 bases and 4 bases, with 17 bases remaining between them. Germline-derived CDR1 and CDR2 are GTSNPN and SVGIG (reference sequence). The CDR3 contains 13 residues. This CDR3 is CAVAWPGTYGYTF. In nucleotides, the CDR3 is TGTGCCGTAGCGTGGCCTGGGACCTATGGCTACACCTTC.

CDR3 coding DNA: TGTGCCTGGAGTGCTAATTCACCCCTCCACTTT. The encoded protein is CAWSANSPLHF. The chain links TRBV30 to TRBJ1-6; D is unresolved. The germline CDR1 and CDR2 sequences are GTSNPN and SVGIG (reference sequence). The CDR3 is 11 residues long. V gave up 1 base and J gave up 6 bases, with 1 base separating them.

The chain employs TRBV7-9 and TRBJ2-2; no clear D gene. From germline, CDR1 is SEHNR and CDR2 FQNEAQ (reference sequence). V shed 1 base and J shed 5 bases, with 11 bases lying between them. The CDR3 is 15 residues long. The CDR3 DNA follows: TGTGCCAGCAGCTTAGGCGAGATGGTGACCGGGGAGCTGTTTTTT. Its protein product is CASSLGEMVTGELFF.

This CDR3 is CASLDGGDSYEQYF. The DNA for the CDR3 is TGTGCCAGCCTTGACGGCGGGGACTCCTACGAGCAGTACTTC. The chain joins TRBV6-6 to TRBJ2-7, with D possibly being TRBD2 (6 bases). Trimming took 8 bases from V and 0 from J, leaving 14 bases between them. CDR1 is MNHNY, CDR2 SVGAGI, per germline (reference sequence). This CDR3 has 14 amino acids.

The chain is built from TRBV25-1 and TRBJ2-1; 13 nucleotides agree with TRBD2. CDR1 MGHDK and CDR2 SYGVNS come from the germline V gene. The CDR3 totals 16 residues. V was pared by 3 bases and J by 4 bases, with 3 bases of the junction left unmatched. CDR3 DNA: TGTGCCAGCAGTGACACTAGCGGGAGGGCATACAATGAGCAGTTCTTC. Translating gives CASSDTSGRAYNEQFF.

V is TRBV29-1 and J is TRBJ1-1; the match to TRBD1 covers 8 bases. The V gene end was trimmed by 5 bases and the J gene end by 2 bases; junction bases not matched to a gene: 4. Per germline, CDR1 SQVTM and CDR2 ANQGSEA. This CDR3 has 13 residues. CDR3 protein: CSVFGQGNTEAFF. DNA for the CDR3: TGCAGCGTTTTTGGACAGGGAAACACTGAAGCTTTCTTT. The entire variable domain, with the rest obtained from reference TRBV29-1 and TRBJ1-1, is as follows: SAVISQKPSRDICQRGTSLTIQCQVDSQVTMMFWYRQQPGQSLTLIATANQGSEATYESGFVIDKFPISRPNLTFSTLTVSNMSPEDSSIYLCSVFGQGNTEAFFGQGTRLTVV.

The rearrangement uses TRBV6-5 and TRBJ2-5, with 8 bases lining up with TRBD1. Germline V gene lookup returns CDR1 MNHEY and CDR2 SVGAGI. Trimming removed 6 bases from V and 5 bases from J; junction bases left unmatched: 5. The CDR3 is 13 residues long. The CDR3 region is CASSPGGRETQYF. DNA of the CDR3: TGTGCCAGCAGCCCAGGGGGCCGGGAGACCCAGTACTTC.

This clone has only a few counts. The V gene is TRBV11-2, the J gene TRBJ1-6; tentative D call: TRBD1 (6 bases). This CDR3 comprises 17 residues. V was shortened by 3 bases and J by 8 bases, with 20 bases between the two germline ends. Germline CDR1 and CDR2: SGHAT and FQNNGV. CDR3 region: CASSFGTGGRGDSPLHF. DNA for the CDR3: TGTGCCAGCAGCTTTGGGACTGGAGGCAGGGGTGATTCACCCCTCCACTTT. Based on the CDR3 plus reference TRBV11-2 and TRBJ1-6, the full variable domain is EAGVAQSPRYKIIEKRQSVAFWCNPISGHATLYWYQQILGQGPKLLIQFQNNGVVDDSQLPKDRFSAERLKGVDSTLKIQPAKLEDSAVYLCASSFGTGGRGDSPLHFGNGTRLTVT.

A single count supports this clone. The J gene is TRBJ1-2, the V gene TRBV7-8; 7 bases fit TRBD1. Germline loops: CDR1 SGHVS, CDR2 FQNEAQ. J gave up 7 bases and V 4 bases, and 9 bases lay outside the gene matches. This CDR3 has 14 residues. CDR3 coding DNA: TGTGCCAGCAGCTCGAGAGAGACAGGGTCTGGCTACACCTTC. It yields the protein CASSSRETGSGYTF.

This rearrangement joins TRBV19 to TRBJ1-2; no clear D. CDR1 LNHDA and CDR2 SQIVND come from the germline V gene (reference sequence). V was cut by 6 bases and J by 2 bases, with 16 bases left in between. CDR3 length equals 15 residues. This CDR3 reads CASSLTQPWNYGYTF. The DNA of the CDR3 is TGTGCCAGTAGCCTTACTCAGCCGTGGAACTATGGCTACACCTTC.

The V and J genes are TRBV9 and TRBJ1-2; D unclear. Germline V lookup: CDR1 SGDLS, CDR2 YYNGEE. CDR3 length equals 17 residues. With 1 base removed from V and 7 bases from J, the gap between germline ends came to 23 bases. In DNA, the CDR3 is TGTGCCAGCAGCGTATCCTCGAGGAGGCCGATGATCACTGGCTACACCTTC. Protein product: CASSVSSRRPMITGYTF.

This chain uses TRBV9 with TRBJ1-1; D not resolved. Germline V CDR1 and CDR2: SGDLS, YYNGEE. This CDR3 contains 14 residues. Trimming removed 0 bases from V and 0 bases from J, with 6 bases in between. The CDR3 DNA follows: TGTGCCAGCAGCGTAGGGTCGATGAACACTGAAGCTTTCTTT. Translation gives CASSVGSMNTEAFF. The variable domain in full, completed from reference TRBV9 and TRBJ1-1, reads DSGVTQTPKHLITATGQRVTLRCSPRSGDLSVYWYQQSLDQGLQFLIQYYNGEERAKGNILERFSAQQFPDLHSELNLSSLELGDSALYFCASSVGSMNTEAFFGQGTRLTVV.

The V call is TRBV27, the J call TRBJ2-3; the D is unclear. This CDR3 comprises 14 residues. V was cut by 2 bases and J by 2 bases, with 8 bases left in between. In germline, CDR1 is MNHEY, CDR2 SMNVEV (reference sequence). This chain's CDR3 is CASSLRVLTDTQYF. The CDR3 nucleotides are TGTGCCAGCAGTTTACGAGTCCTCACAGATACGCAGTATTTT.

The chain is built from TRBV27 and TRBJ2-3, with unresolved D. The V and J ends lost 1 base and 3 bases respectively, with 11 bases between them. The germline V gene encodes CDR1 MNHEY and CDR2 SMNVEV (reference sequence). The CDR3 is 15 residues long. In DNA, the CDR3 is TGTGCCAGCAGTTTATGGTATAGTGCGACAGATACGCAGTATTTT. Protein sequence: CASSLWYSATDTQYF.

This chain uses TRBV27 with TRBJ1-2, with D possibly being TRBD1 (5 bases). Trimming took 7 bases from V and 6 from J, leaving 15 bases between them. CDR1 is MNHEY and CDR2 is SMNVEV in the germline V gene (reference sequence). This CDR3 comprises 13 residues. Here the CDR3 reads CASTSPNRNGYTF. In DNA, the CDR3 is TGTGCCAGCACCTCACCCAACAGGAATGGCTACACCTTC.